The sequence of this TCR beta chain was determined in a study of T cell responses to AZD1222 COVID-19 vaccine. Across the study: Second-dose groups at about 4 or about 12 weeks were pooled. Study-wide findings and caveats: The donor group comprised mostly white British people and more females; the analysis possibly underestimated clonal diversity. Spike-spanning, vaccine-associated CD4 TCRs were dominant at 160-218 and 743-854. Nearly half of the spike-specific TCRs reportedly recognize variant regions that carry no mutations.

Turning to this clone: As yet, its antigen is unknown.

The CDR3 sequence is 14 residues long. V shed 5 bases and J shed 4 bases, with 12 bases lying between them. The germline V gene encodes CDR1 MGHDK and CDR2 SYGVNS. Sequenced by immunoSEQ multiplex PCR; TCRdb stores in-frame clones only, minus some. Here the sample spans fewer than 120,000 clones, about four fifths being singletons. The J gene is TRBJ1-5, the V gene TRBV25-1; perhaps TRBD1 as D (5 bases). Specimen: peripheral blood, collected on day 0 of AZD1222 vaccination. The source is an adult in good health. This CDR3 is CASSLSTGNQPQHF. CDR3 coding DNA: TGTGCCAGCAGTCTAAGCACAGGAAATCAGCCCCAGCATTTT.